This T cell receptor (beta chain) was sequenced during a study of CD4 T cells in relation to SARS-CoV-2 and coronaviruses. V shed 6 bases, J shed 6 bases, and the junction held 6 bases outside the gene matches. Germline loops: CDR1 SQVTM, CDR2 ANQGSEA. The CDR3 loop spans 13 amino acids. A note on this clone: Antigen unknown.

General study results and limits: Crossreactive clones expanded significantly less to SARS-CoV-2 than monoreactive clones.

The method was immunoSEQ multiplex PCR; TCRdb's version includes in-frame clones alone and lacks a portion of them. Here the sample spans about 21,000 clones, almost 75% being singletons. CD4+ T cells from unexposed donors were obtained before the COVID-19 pandemic (2011-2018). Isolation of CD4+ T cells took place after roughly nine days in culture. Half the medium was replaced with IL-2 medium on days 3 and 7. The gene calls are TRBV29-1 and TRBJ1-5, with 9 bases fitting TRBD1. The sequence was obtained from a human donor in good health. Material: CD4+ T cells from PBMCs, cultured in vitro. CDR3 nucleotides: TGCAGCGTGACAGGGGGGACGGGTCAGCCCCAGCATTTT. Translating gives CSVTGGTGQPQHF. Full variable domain (remainder filled in from reference TRBV29-1 and TRBJ1-5): SAVISQKPSRDICQRGTSLTIQCQVDSQVTMMFWYRQQPGQSLTLIATANQGSEATYESGFVIDKFPISRPNLTFSTLTVSNMSPEDSSIYLCSVTGGTGQPQHFGDGTRLSIL.